This T cell receptor (beta chain) was recorded in a study of cytomegalovirus exposure and HLA in healthy donors. Study-wide results and caveats: A missense variant in DCLRE1C was later tied to TCR beta V- and J-gene trimming.

These donors counted as nominally healthy when sampled, but unrecorded immune exposures were likely. In the case of this clone: Its antigen is currently unknown.

With 60 Vbeta and 13 Jbeta primers, the PCR was carried out. Assay used: immunoSEQ multiplex PCR; TCRdb lists only in-frame clones, some missing. Here the sample spans roughly 140,000 clones, 60% to 85% being singletons. The germline CDR1 and CDR2 sequences are MNHNY and SVGAGI (reference sequence). Trimming removed 10 bases from V and 1 base from J, with 20 bases in between. The CDR3 extends over 15 amino acids. This chain connects TRBV6-6 to TRBJ2-7; the D gene is possibly TRBD2 (7 bases). Input material: PBMCs. This clonotype originated in a male donor in good health and CMV-seronegative. This CDR3 is CATMGPGGRSYEQYF. The CDR3 bases are TGTGCCACCATGGGCCCGGGGGGCAGATCCTACGAGCAGTACTTC.